Reported below is one TCR beta chain. Antigen unknown. Using immunoSEQ multiplex PCR, the repertoire was profiled, and TCRdb retains in-frame clones only, with some absent. The profile shows 20,000 to 25,000 clones, roughly 90% of them singletons. The source of the sample is a study of T cells in localized non-small cell lung cancer. Study-wide findings and caveats: Uninvolved adjacent lung had the highest recorded T cell clonality, with tumor below it. Among the top 100 tumor clones, a median 57 appeared in adjacent lung. An association was observed between higher blood T cell density and longer overall survival.

The TCR sequence derives from a man aged 35 to 70 with stage III squamous cell lung carcinoma. The sequences come from peripheral blood, collected before any cancer treatment.

Written as DNA, the CDR3 is TGTGCCAGCAGCTCGACAGGGATCAATGAGCAGTTCTTC. It translates to CASSSTGINEQFF. The V and J genes are TRBV13 and TRBJ2-1, with TRBD1 matching over 7 bases. With 4 bases clipped from V and 6 bases from J, the junction kept 3 bases outside the gene matches. There are 13 residues in the CDR3. Germline V gives CDR1 PRHDT, CDR2 FYEKMQ (reference sequence).